Below are 16 T cell receptor beta chains sequenced from a single sample in a study of shared clonotypes between healthy human individuals. This table comes from immunoSEQ multiplex PCR, and its TCRdb copy is limited to in-frame clones, with some not included. The table lists roughly 2.2 million clones, about nine tenths of them singletons. Sample: naive CD4+ T cells from PBMCs. The subset was: CD45RA+ positively selected. Receptors were obtained from a man between 18 and 35 years old in good health. Some clones in this sample may be carry-over from other donors' samples.

This chain connects TRBV6-1 to TRBJ2-6; possible D gene TRBD1, 6 bases. CDR1 and CDR2 from the germline V gene are MNHNS and SASEGT. The V and J ends lost 7 bases and 2 bases respectively, with 12 bases between them. This CDR3 comprises 15 residues. The CDR3 DNA sequence: TGTGCCAGCACCAACAGGGTTGCTGGGGCCAACGTCCTGACTTTC. Its translation: CASTNRVAGANVLTF.

The V gene is TRBV29-1, the J gene TRBJ2-5; D unclear. The V gene's germline CDR1 is SQVTM and CDR2 ANQGSEA. The CDR3 totals 14 residues. V was clipped by 2 bases and J by 5 bases, with 15 bases between them. CDR3 sequence reads: CSVELWGSPETQYF. CDR3 DNA: TGCAGCGTTGAACTGTGGGGTAGCCCGGAGACCCAGTACTTC. The entire variable domain, with the rest obtained from reference TRBV29-1 and TRBJ2-5, is as follows: SAVISQKPSRDICQRGTSLTIQCQVDSQVTMMFWYRQQPGQSLTLIATANQGSEATYESGFVIDKFPISRPNLTFSTLTVSNMSPEDSSIYLCSVELWGSPETQYFGPGTRLLVL.

V and J are TRBV4-2 and TRBJ2-6; D is unresolved. The CDR3 runs to 14 residues. The germline V and J ends were trimmed by 6 bases and 0 bases, with 6 bases remaining between them. Germline CDR1 is LGHNA and CDR2 is YNFKEQ. The CDR3 here is CASRPASGANVLTF. CDR3 coding DNA: TGTGCCAGCAGACCGGCCTCTGGGGCCAACGTCCTGACTTTC.

This chain connects TRBV9 to TRBJ2-2, with D possibly TRBD2 on 5 matching bases. V dropped 3 bases and J dropped 1 base, with 13 bases sitting between them. CDR3 size: 16 residues. Germline V gives CDR1 SGDLS, CDR2 YYNGEE. The CDR3 DNA reads TGTGCCAGCAGCGACCTCCGTGCGGGGAACACCGGGGAGCTGTTTTTT. As protein: CASSDLRAGNTGELFF. Full variable domain (remainder filled in from reference TRBV9 and TRBJ2-2): DSGVTQTPKHLITATGQRVTLRCSPRSGDLSVYWYQQSLDQGLQFLIQYYNGEERAKGNILERFSAQQFPDLHSELNLSSLELGDSALYFCASSDLRAGNTGELFFGEGSRLTVL.

Written as DNA, the CDR3 is TGTGCTAGTGGCTTAGACGCCACTGAAGCTTTCTTT. This sequence encodes CASGLDATEAFF. The J gene is TRBJ1-1, the V gene TRBV12-5, with D uncertain. Looked up from germline, CDR1 is LGHNT and CDR2 is FRNRAP. This CDR3 contains 12 residues. Trimming pared 6 bases from V and 4 bases from J, leaving 9 bases between.

This chain connects TRBV28 to TRBJ2-5; D is ambiguous. CDR3 length: 12 residues. CDR1 and CDR2 (germline): MDHEN, SYDVKM. V gave up 5 bases and J gave up 7 bases, with 11 bases separating them. CDR3 residues: CASSLATTTQYF. Written as DNA, the CDR3 is TGTGCCAGCAGTCTCGCTACGACGACCCAGTACTTC.

The chain couples TRBV9 to TRBJ1-1; D gene ambiguous. Per the germline V gene, CDR1 is SGDLS and CDR2 is YYNGEE. Trimming left V 4 bases short and J 3 bases short, with 16 bases between. The CDR3 consists of 15 residues. The CDR3 coding sequence is TGTGCCAGCAGCTTGGCTCCCGGCGGGTACACTGAAGCTTTCTTT. Translation gives CASSLAPGGYTEAFF.

This chain links TRBV7-2 with TRBJ2-3; D not certain. Germline V gene data show CDR1 as SGHTA and CDR2 as FQGNSA. Trimming removed 2 bases at V and 0 bases at J, with 9 bases between. The CDR3 has 15 amino acids. DNA of the CDR3: TGTGCCAGCAGCTTAATAAGAACTAGCACAGATACGCAGTATTTT. Protein sequence: CASSLIRTSTDTQYF.

V usage is TRBV4-2 and J usage is TRBJ1-1, with 8 nucleotides matching TRBD1. This CDR3 comprises 19 residues. J gave up 1 base and V 0 bases, and 13 bases lay outside the gene matches. Looked up from germline, CDR1 is LGHNA and CDR2 is YNFKEQ. CDR3: CASSQDGGQLGQGNTEAFF. Here the CDR3 DNA reads TGTGCCAGCAGCCAAGATGGGGGTCAGCTTGGACAGGGGAACACTGAAGCTTTCTTT.

The genes are TRBV5-4 and TRBJ2-1; 13 nucleotides line up with TRBD2. CDR1 SGHNT and CDR2 YYREEE come from the germline V gene (reference sequence). V dropped 3 bases and J dropped 4; count of bases not matched to a gene: 4. CDR3 length: 16 amino acids. The CDR3 loop reads CASSSRLAGGYNEQFF. In DNA, the CDR3 is TGTGCCAGCAGCTCCAGACTAGCGGGAGGTTACAATGAGCAGTTCTTC.

This clone occurred once. V usage is TRBV5-1 and J usage is TRBJ2-2; a possible D gene is TRBD1 (5 bases). This CDR3 comprises 15 residues. Deletions cut 1 base from V and 1 base from J, with 8 bases between. CDR1 and CDR2 (germline): SGHRS, YFSETQ. CDR3 protein: CASSLQGWNTGELFF. The DNA of the CDR3 is TGCGCCAGCAGCTTGCAGGGATGGAACACCGGGGAGCTGTTTTTT. Looking up the rest from reference TRBV5-1 and TRBJ2-2 gives the full variable domain: KAGVTQTPRYLIKTRGQQVTLSCSPISGHRSVSWYQQTPGQGLQFLFEYFSETQRNKGNFPGRFSGRQFSNSRSEMNVSTLELGDSALYLCASSLQGWNTGELFFGEGSRLTVL.

The chain recombines TRBV29-1 with TRBJ1-1; no clear D gene. The CDR3 is 13 residues long. Trimming pared 3 bases from V and 4 bases from J, leaving 12 bases between. Germline V gene lookup returns CDR1 SQVTM and CDR2 ANQGSEA. The CDR3 loop reads CSVDSSDITEAFF. CDR3 bases: TGCAGCGTTGACTCCAGTGATATCACTGAAGCTTTCTTT.

The gene calls are TRBV30 and TRBJ1-3; D is perhaps TRBD1 (6 bases). The CDR3 runs to 16 residues. V lost 0 bases and J lost 2, with 14 bases in between. CDR1 is GTSNPN, CDR2 SVGIG, per germline (reference sequence). As DNA, the CDR3 is TGTGCCTGGAGTGTACAGGGATCGGGTACTGGAAACACCATATATTTT. It is translated as CAWSVQGSGTGNTIYF.

The chain combines TRBV7-2 with TRBJ2-1, with TRBD2 matching over 9 bases. V shed 5 bases, J shed 7 bases, and the junction held 9 bases outside the gene matches. CDR1 SGHTA and CDR2 FQGNSA come from the germline V gene. This CDR3 has 15 amino acids. The CDR3 protein is CASSHQSGRLNEQFF. DNA of the CDR3: TGTGCCAGCAGCCATCAGAGCGGGAGGTTAAATGAGCAGTTCTTC.

The CDR3 region is CASSRVGTGHTGELFF. In DNA form, the CDR3 reads TGTGCCAGCAGCCGAGTCGGGACAGGGCACACCGGGGAGCTGTTTTTT. The chain links TRBV7-2 to TRBJ2-2; TRBD1 agrees at 9 bases. CDR1 is SGHTA, CDR2 FQGNSA, per germline. The ends lost 5 bases at V and 3 bases at J; junction bases unmatched: 7. The CDR3 runs to 16 residues. Based on the CDR3 plus reference TRBV7-2 and TRBJ2-2, the full variable domain is GAGVSQSPSNKVTEKGKDVELRCDPISGHTALYWYRQSLGQGLEFLIYFQGNSAPDKSGLPSDRFSAERTGGSVSTLTIQRTQQEDSAVYLCASSRVGTGHTGELFFGEGSRLTVL.

The gene calls are TRBV10-3 and TRBJ2-3; D gene ambiguous. Germline CDR1 reads ENHRY; CDR2 reads SYGVKD. With 7 bases removed from V and 7 bases from J, the gap between germline ends came to 15 bases. CDR3 size: 13 residues. In nucleotides, the CDR3 is TGTGCCATCAAAAGGGTGTTAGCCCATACGCAGTATTTT. Residues: CAIKRVLAHTQYF.